This T cell receptor (beta chain) emerged from a study of T cell responses to AZD1222 COVID-19 vaccine. On this clone itself: Its specificity is unknown.

General observations from the study: Donors were largely white British and mainly female; clonal diversity was possibly underestimated. Unmutated variant regions reportedly attract nearly half of all spike-specific TCRs. Sampling that yielded the repertoires occurred only after the peak T cell response.

Produced via immunoSEQ multiplex PCR; TCRdb's table is partial and in-frame only. The sample yields some 160,000 clones, 88% seen once. Germline CDR1 is GTSNPN and CDR2 is SVGIG (reference sequence). Trimming stripped 5 bases from V and 1 base from J, with 12 bases between. CDR3 size: 15 residues. The source of this sequence is an adult in good health. The specimen comprised peripheral blood, sampled on day 0 of AZD1222 vaccination. This chain connects TRBV30 to TRBJ2-6; the D is unclear. The CDR3 coding sequence is TGTGCCTGGCTACGTCCGTTATCTGGGGCCAACGTCCTGACTTTC. Translating it yields CAWLRPLSGANVLTF. Full variable domain (remainder filled in from reference TRBV30 and TRBJ2-6): SQTIHQWPATLVQPVGSPLSLECTVEGTSNPNLYWYRQAAGRGLQLLFYSVGIGQISSEVPQNLSASRPQDRQFILSSKKLLLSDSGFYLCAWLRPLSGANVLTFGAGSRLTVL.